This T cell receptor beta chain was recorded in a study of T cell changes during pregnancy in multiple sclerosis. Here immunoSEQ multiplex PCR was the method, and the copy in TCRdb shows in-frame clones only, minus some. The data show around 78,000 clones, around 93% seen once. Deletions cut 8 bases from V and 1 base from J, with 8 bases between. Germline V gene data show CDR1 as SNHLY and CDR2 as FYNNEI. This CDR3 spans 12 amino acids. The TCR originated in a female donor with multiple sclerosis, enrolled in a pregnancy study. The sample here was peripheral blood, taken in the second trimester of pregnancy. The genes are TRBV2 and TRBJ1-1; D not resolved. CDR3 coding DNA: TGTGCCAGCGAATCAGAGAACACTGAAGCTTTCTTT. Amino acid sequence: CASESENTEAFF.